This T cell receptor beta chain derives from a study of shared clonotypes between healthy human individuals. Study-level findings and limits: Blood was the only sampled material, and tissue repertoires likely differ. Non-shared clonotypes were found to have lower generation probabilities than the clonotypes that were shared by all four of the sorted-subset donors. Shared clonotypes: about 5% naive CD4, 3.5% to 4% naive CD8, roughly 2.2% memory CD4, approximately 0.37% memory CD8.

Trimming left V 4 bases short and J 5 bases short, with 21 bases between. The CDR3 has 16 amino acids. Per the germline V gene, CDR1 is SGHNT and CDR2 is YYREEE (reference sequence). TCRdb's table, derived via immunoSEQ multiplex PCR, lists solely in-frame clones and lacks some. The table shows 2 million or so clones, with approximately 95% occurring only once. Remarks on this clone: What it binds is unknown.

The naive CD8 population came from CD45RO-negative cells selected for CCR7, without terminally differentiated effector memory CD45RA+ cells. The specimen was naive CD8+ T cells sorted from blood. V gene TRBV5-4 combines with J gene TRBJ2-5, with D possibly TRBD2 on 7 matching bases. The sequence derives from a man between 18 and 29 years old in good health. CDR3 in amino acids: CASSPGEGVGVETQYF. The CDR3 DNA is TGTGCCAGCAGCCCAGGGGAGGGTGTTGGGGTTGAGACCCAGTACTTC.